Reported below is one T cell receptor beta chain. As yet, its antigen is unknown. This CDR3 has 14 residues. From germline, CDR1 is SGHRS and CDR2 YFSETQ. These data come from a study of monozygotic twins with inflammatory bowel disease. Study conclusions and caveats: Treatment differences in immunosuppression may have added variability to the repertoires of patients.

Researchers used roughly 3,800 ng of total RNA for each TCR library. Researchers ran eight separate cDNA reactions for each sample. Each UMI, carrying a 6-nucleotide sample barcode, came from template switching. TCRdb reprocessed the 5' RACE reads; each CDR3 protein has one entry and no DNA is given. This sample's table has roughly 100,000 distinct CDR3 sequences. V is TRBV5-1 and J is TRBJ2-1; TCRdb proposes TRBD2, but this gene call is untestable without DNA. Material: blood. This receptor was obtained from a human donor with ulcerative colitis or Crohn's disease, or a healthy co-twin of an affected twin (not recorded which). CDR3 amino acids: CASTSGGLSNEQFF.